This T cell receptor (beta chain) was recorded in a study of T-cell reconstitution after alpha-beta-depleted transplantation in children. The ends were cut back, 0 bases at V and 5 bases at J, with 5 bases in the middle. Germline V gene sequence: CDR1 SGHDT, CDR2 YYEEEE. The CDR3 spans 13 residues. This clonotype was seen a handful of times. It was with unique molecular identifiers that the TCRbeta library was prepared. TCRdb re-analysed the PCR reads in MiXCR, keeping a single row per CDR3 protein. The sample includes about 340,000 distinct CDR3 sequences, about an eighth seen only once; the top ten take roughly 4.3%.

The sequence was obtained from a human donor who donated a stem cell graft to a child with Fanconi anemia. Sequences were derived from PBMCs, sampled from the stem cell graft. This chain uses TRBV5-6 with TRBJ2-2, with D unresolved. This chain's CDR3 is CASSLVITGELFF. The DNA of the CDR3 is TGTGCCAGCAGCTTGGTGATTACCGGGGAGCTGTTTTTT.